The following is a T cell receptor (beta chain) sequence with its context. Its antigen remains unidentified. Alongside a J-beta primer mix, a sample-barcoded 5' primer served in a second PCR lasting roughly 6 to 11 cycles. Unique molecular identifiers of 12 random nucleotides labeled each cDNA. Each CDR3 protein is one row after TCRdb ran MiXCR on the 5' RACE reads. The sample contains approximately 1,000,000 distinct CDR3 sequences, about two fifths of which appear only once. This sample is drawn from a study of blood T cells in healthy people across ages. Study results and limitations: Getting older went along with TCR beta diversity per million T cells dropping roughly linearly. Any conclusive comparison of naive versus antigen-experienced cells was prevented by using unsorted PBMCs. Observed TCR beta diversity showed a strong correlation with the percentage of naive T cells as measured by flow cytometry.

The J segment lost 2 bases and the V segment lost 3 bases, leaving 16 bases of the junction unmatched. Germline CDR1 reads SQVTM; CDR2 reads ANQGSEA. The CDR3 is 17 residues long. The chain recombines TRBV29-1 with TRBJ2-7; TRBD1 matches 7 bases. This sequence originates from a man aged 18 to 30 in good health. The sequencing sample was made of blood. In DNA, the CDR3 is TGCAGCGTTGACTTAGGGGACAGAACAAAAACCACCTACGAGCAGTACTTC. Translation: CSVDLGDRTKTTYEQYF.